Listed below are T cell receptor beta chains from one sample, sequenced in a study of blood T cell repertoires in COVID-19. Profiling relied on immunoSEQ multiplex PCR, and the TCRdb table lists in-frame clones only, not all of them. This table holds 320,000 or so clones, 85% found once. The material sequenced was PBMCs or T cells enriched from blood (not recorded which). Every receptor here comes from a woman in her thirties who had been exposed to COVID-19. CDR3s include the opening cysteine and the closing phenylalanine or tryptophan. D genes are given only for firm matches. Expanded clones get a size class; other rows say once, few or many, or leave the size out.

J	D	size	V	CDR3	DNA
TRBJ1-1	TRBD1	.	TRBV18	CASSPGTGGTEAFF	TGTGCCAGCTCACCAGGGACAGGGGGCACTGAAGCTTTCTTT
TRBJ1-5	.	.	TRBV19	CASNLDAGASQPQHF	TGTGCCAGTAACCTCGATGCAGGGGCGAGTCAGCCCCAGCATTTT
TRBJ1-5	TRBD1	.	TRBV18	CASSQASTGGGQPQHF	TGTGCCAGCTCACAAGCGTCGACAGGGGGCGGTCAGCCCCAGCATTTT
TRBJ2-7	.	.	TRBV28	CASSSLGAADSVSYEQYF	TGTGCCAGCAGTTCGTTAGGGGCTGCGGACAGCGTCTCCTACGAGCAGTACTTC
TRBJ2-5	TRBD2	.	TRBV24-1	CATSDALAGGPGETQYF	TGTGCCACCAGTGACGCACTAGCGGGAGGGCCGGGAGAGACCCAGTACTTC
TRBJ2-6	TRBD1	.	TRBV5-1	CASSLEGGDFAGANVLTF	TGCGCCAGCAGCTTGGAAGGGGGCGACTTTGCTGGGGCCAACGTCCTGACTTTC
TRBJ2-5	TRBD1	.	TRBV28	CASSLLSGTGKQETQYF	TGTGCCAGCAGTTTACTGTCGGGGACAGGAAAACAAGAGACCCAGTACTTC
TRBJ1-3	.	.	TRBV4-3	CASSQAVQVSGNTIYF	TGCGCCAGCAGCCAAGCCGTACAAGTCTCTGGAAACACCATATATTTT
TRBJ2-5	TRBD2	few	TRBV6-1	CASSETSGGPPSYF	TGTGCCAGCAGTGAGACTAGCGGGGGGCCCCCCTCGTACTTC
TRBJ2-3	TRBD2	.	TRBV19	CASRPSGGTTDTQYF	TGTGCCAGTAGGCCTAGCGGGGGAACCACAGATACGCAGTATTTT
TRBJ1-4	TRBD1	.	TRBV25-1	CASSINGRGHNEKLFF	TGTGCCAGCAGTATAAATGGCAGGGGGCATAATGAAAAACTGTTTTTT
TRBJ1-2	TRBD1	.	TRBV5-1	CASSLALGQGARYTF	TGCGCCAGCAGCTTGGCCCTCGGACAGGGGGCTCGCTACACCTTC
TRBJ1-2	TRBD1	.	TRBV9	CASSATGVSTFNYGYTF	TGTGCCAGCAGCGCCACAGGGGTCTCTACTTTTAACTATGGCTACACCTTC
TRBJ1-6	.	.	TRBV5-1	CASSLDQANSPLHF	TGCGCCAGCAGCTTGGACCAGGCGAATTCACCCCTCCACTTT
TRBJ1-1	.	.	TRBV28	CASTRWGVTHGEAFF	TGTGCCAGCACCCGATGGGGAGTAACTCATGGGGAAGCTTTCTTT
TRBJ2-3	.	.	TRBV11-3	CASSDRSTDTQYF	TGTGCCAGCAGCGACAGATCCACAGATACGCAGTATTTT
TRBJ1-6	TRBD1	.	TRBV28	CASSSPGTGIHSPLHF	TGTGCCAGCAGTTCCCCCGGGACAGGAATCCATTCACCCCTCCACTTT
TRBJ2-2	.	.	TRBV11-2	CASSSSDTGELFF	TGTGCCAGCAGCTCCTCGGACACCGGGGAGCTGTTTTTT
TRBJ2-2	.	.	TRBV7-6	CASSLSGEQKGGELFF	TGTGCCAGCAGCCTATCGGGGGAGCAAAAGGGCGGGGAGCTGTTTTTT
TRBJ1-6	TRBD1	.	TRBV7-9	CASSLSGQANSPLHF	TGTGCCAGCAGCTTATCCGGACAGGCAAATTCACCCCTCCACTTT
TRBJ2-5	.	few	TRBV10-3	CAISDGATSGETQYF	TGTGCCATCAGTGATGGGGCTACCTCCGGAGAGACCCAGTACTTC
TRBJ2-7	TRBD2	.	TRBV28	CASSLGLAGGNYEQYF	TGTGCCAGCAGTTTAGGACTAGCGGGGGGAAATTACGAGCAGTACTTC
TRBJ1-6	TRBD1	.	TRBV19	CASVRGQGSSPLHF	TGTGCCAGCGTACGGGGACAGGGCTCATCACCCCTCCACTTT
TRBJ2-7	.	once	TRBV6-2/TRBV6-3	CASSYSRGREQYF	TGTGCCAGCAGTTACTCGAGAGGGCGGGAGCAGTACTTC
TRBJ1-2	.	.	TRBV7-2	CASSLVVEGYTF	TGTGCCAGCAGCTTAGTGGTAGAAGGCTACACCTTC
TRBJ2-5	.	.	TRBV28	CASSTEETQYF	TGTGCCAGCAGTACAGAAGAGACCCAGTACTTC
TRBJ2-2	.	.	TRBV18	CASSPGGNTGELFF	TGTGCCAGCTCACCGGGAGGGAACACCGGGGAGCTGTTTTTT
TRBJ1-2	.	.	TRBV28	CASSSPRRGNYGYTF	TGTGCCAGCAGTTCCCCCCGCCGGGGTAACTATGGCTACACCTTC
TRBJ2-7	.	.	TRBV4-2	CASSQTVSYEQYF	TGTGCCAGCAGCCAAACGGTGAGCTACGAGCAGTACTTC
TRBJ2-2	.	.	TRBV6-4	CASSVEGEFTGELFF	TGTGCCAGCAGTGTCGAGGGAGAGTTCACCGGGGAGCTGTTTTTT
TRBJ1-1	TRBD1	few	TRBV19	CASSMTGVNTEAFF	TGTGCCAGTAGTATGACAGGGGTTAACACTGAAGCTTTCTTT
TRBJ1-2	.	few	TRBV30	CAREGRGSVYGYTF	TGTGCCCGAGAAGGCCGGGGATCGGTCTACGGCTACACCTTC
TRBJ1-1	.	.	TRBV6-5	CASIMNLREAFF	TGTGCCAGCATAATGAATCTGCGGGAAGCTTTCTTT
TRBJ1-6	TRBD1	.	TRBV7-2	CASSLGTGVSPLHF	TGTGCCAGCAGCTTGGGGACAGGGGTCTCACCCCTCCACTTT
TRBJ1-5	.	.	TRBV28	CASSTGYHNQPQHF	TGTGCCAGCAGCACAGGGTACCACAATCAGCCCCAGCATTTT
TRBJ1-2	.	.	TRBV12-3/TRBV12-4	CASSLSGLYGYTF	TGTGCCAGCAGTTTGAGCGGGCTCTATGGCTACACCTTC
TRBJ2-6	.	few	TRBV19	CASREQGPGANVLTF	TGTGCCAGTAGGGAACAGGGACCCGGGGCCAACGTCCTGACTTTC
TRBJ1-2	.	.	TRBV27	CASRRGSDFGYTF	TGTGCCAGCCGAAGGGGCTCTGATTTTGGCTACACCTTC
TRBJ2-7	.	.	TRBV2	CAGSNYHEQYF	TGTGCCGGGAGCAACTACCACGAGCAGTACTTC
TRBJ1-1	.	.	TRBV5-1	CASSLQGKVTGTEAFF	TGCGCCAGCAGCTTGCAGGGGAAAGTGACCGGCACTGAAGCTTTCTTT
TRBJ2-1	.	.	TRBV7-6	CASSPTRNTYSYNEQFF	TGTGCCAGCAGCCCAACCAGGAATACATACTCCTACAATGAGCAGTTCTTC
TRBJ1-5	.	.	TRBV28	CASSPDPRDGRPYSNQPQHF	TGTGCCAGCAGCCCCGACCCGAGAGACGGGAGACCATATAGCAATCAGCCCCAGCATTTT
TRBJ2-7	.	.	TRBV3-1/TRBV3-2	CASSGGGPYEQYF	TGTGCCAGCAGTGGAGGGGGCCCCTACGAGCAGTACTTC
TRBJ2-3	TRBD1	.	TRBV9	CASSVTGGGDTQYF	TGTGCCAGCAGCGTGACAGGGGGCGGAGATACGCAGTATTTT
TRBJ1-6	.	.	TRBV5-6	CASSLGPGYNSPLHF	TGTGCCAGCAGCTTGGGACCAGGCTATAATTCACCCCTCCACTTT
TRBJ2-7	TRBD1	.	TRBV29-1	CSVQTGNEQYF	TGCAGCGTTCAGACAGGGAACGAGCAGTACTTC
TRBJ1-2	.	.	TRBV19	CASSIPQGGGYGYTF	TGTGCCAGTAGTATACCGCAGGGAGGAGGCTATGGCTACACCTTC